The present entry profiles one TCR beta chain with its context. This clonotype has more than one count but fewer than ten. Its antigen is unknown. No per-base quality is available; no much larger clone lies one base away. The sample is drawn from a study of early T cells in non-severe SARS-CoV-2 infection (dated by TCRdb to the early 2020s). As for the study more broadly: Because TCR sequencing relied on bulk RNA taken from unsorted whole blood, pairing of alpha and beta chains was not possible.

Here is what the overall study found, with its caveats: VDJdb matching was skewed toward anti-spike CD8 responses and likely underestimated virus-specific expansions by missing private and CD4 specificities.

The library relied on 5' RACE. The sequencer was a NextSeq 500. The TCR library protocol attached unique molecular identifiers to individual cDNA molecules to correct for sequencing error and PCR bias. Both TCR alpha and beta chains were sequenced, and tight co-correlation was observed between alpha and beta sequence abundances in each sample. The paper's data handling went like this. V gene, J gene and CDR3 annotation of TCR sequences was performed with Decombinator V4. TCRs were defined as expanded if a significant change between any two time points was detected under a Poisson model with p below 0.0001. TCR abundances were normalised to the total number of TCRs sequenced per sample and were expressed as counts per million. VDJdb, accessed 1 November 2021, was searched for CMV, EBV and SARS-CoV-2 annotated TCRs, with TCRs annotated for multiple antigens excluded. TCRdb took the public reads, trimmed them with fastp at Q25, ran MiXCR for clone calling and kept in-frame beta chains. Identical CDR3 protein sequences are pooled into one entry, listed with their most common genes and DNA. TCRdb's processing, not the authors' own work, is the source of the V and J calls. Within this sample are about 60,000 distinct CDR3 sequences, with around 5.6% of them counted one time only. The top ten clonotypes cover about 7% of the sample.

The study was a case-control design nested within a healthcare worker cohort in London, UK, with weekly nasopharyngeal swab PCR tests and blood sampling. Between 23 and 31 March 2020, the week of the UK lockdown, healthcare workers were enrolled and then followed up weekly for as long as 16 weeks. The sample comprised whole blood. This receptor was obtained from an adult who was a healthcare worker with PCR-confirmed SARS-CoV-2 infection or an uninfected control (not recorded which).

The CDR3 region reads CASSGRQGGQSGNTIYF. Read as DNA, the sequence is TGCGCCAGCAGCGGACGTCAGGGGGGACAATCTGGAAACACCATATATTTT. The rearrangement combines TRBV4-1 with TRBJ1-3; 7 middle bases align to TRBD1. V is trimmed back by 5 bases and J by 1 base, and the junction contains 11 bases that no gene match accounts for. According to the germline V gene, CDR1 reads MGHRA and CDR2 reads YSYEKL. From its cysteine to its phenylalanine, the CDR3 spans 17 amino acids. The CDR3 DNA has 51 bases and is translated from base 1.